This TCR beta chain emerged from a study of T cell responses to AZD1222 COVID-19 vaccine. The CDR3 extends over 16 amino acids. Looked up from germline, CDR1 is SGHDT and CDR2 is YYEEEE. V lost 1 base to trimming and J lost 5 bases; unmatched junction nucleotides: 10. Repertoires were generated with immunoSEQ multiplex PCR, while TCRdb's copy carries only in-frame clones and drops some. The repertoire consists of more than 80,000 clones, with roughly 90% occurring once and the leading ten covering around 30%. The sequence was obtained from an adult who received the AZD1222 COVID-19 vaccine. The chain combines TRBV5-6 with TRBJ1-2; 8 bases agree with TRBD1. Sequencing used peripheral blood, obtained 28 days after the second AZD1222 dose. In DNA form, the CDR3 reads TGTGCCAGCAGCTTGAAAAATGTCAGGGGGCCGTATGGCTACACCTTC. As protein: CASSLKNVRGPYGYTF.